These T cell receptor beta chains were read from a single sample in a study of T cell responses to AZD1222 COVID-19 vaccine. Sequenced by immunoSEQ multiplex PCR; TCRdb stores in-frame clones only, minus some. Here the sample spans under 200,000 clones, 88% being singletons. The specimen comprised peripheral blood, sampled 28 days after the second AZD1222 dose. Receptors were obtained from an adult who received the AZD1222 COVID-19 vaccine. CDR3s include the opening cysteine and the closing phenylalanine or tryptophan. A D gene is named only where the DNA matches it firmly. The listing skips clone size in some rows; elsewhere it reads once, few, many or a size class.

abundance: once
j_gene: TRBJ1-5
d_gene: TRBD1
v_gene: TRBV19
CDR3aa: CATVQGRLSNQPQHF
CDR3nt: TGTGCCACCGTACAGGGGAGGCTTTCCAATCAGCCCCAGCATTTT

abundance: -
j_gene: TRBJ2-2
d_gene: -
v_gene: TRBV21-1
CDR3aa: CASIGTGEPGELFF
CDR3nt: TGTGCCAGCATCGGGACAGGAGAACCCGGGGAGCTGTTTTTT

abundance: -
j_gene: TRBJ2-1
d_gene: TRBD2
v_gene: TRBV4-2
CDR3aa: CASSPRGLEINEQFF
CDR3nt: TGTGCCAGCAGCCCAAGGGGACTAGAAATAAATGAGCAGTTCTTC

abundance: few
j_gene: TRBJ1-2
d_gene: -
v_gene: TRBV29-1
CDR3aa: CSVVSEGSDGYTF
CDR3nt: TGCAGCGTTGTTAGTGAGGGGTCTGATGGCTACACCTTC

abundance: -
j_gene: TRBJ2-7
d_gene: TRBD2
v_gene: TRBV28
CDR3aa: CASSPRGDEQYF
CDR3nt: TGTGCCAGCAGTCCTCGGGGGGACGAGCAGTACTTC

abundance: -
j_gene: TRBJ2-7
d_gene: -
v_gene: TRBV7-8
CDR3aa: CASSSRRGYNSEQYF
CDR3nt: TGTGCCAGCAGCTCCCGGCGGGGCTATAATAGCGAGCAGTACTTC

abundance: -
j_gene: TRBJ2-1
d_gene: TRBD1
v_gene: TRBV19
CDR3aa: CASSFTGGPRFF
CDR3nt: TGTGCCAGTAGTTTCACAGGGGGCCCTCGGTTCTTC

abundance: -
j_gene: TRBJ2-2
d_gene: -
v_gene: TRBV28
CDR3aa: CASSSGSVSNTGELFF
CDR3nt: TGTGCCAGCAGTTCGGGGTCGGTATCGAACACCGGGGAGCTGTTTTTT

abundance: -
j_gene: TRBJ2-7
d_gene: -
v_gene: TRBV5-1
CDR3aa: CASSLRVGGEQYF
CDR3nt: TGCGCCAGCAGCTTGCGGGTTGGGGGCGAGCAGTACTTC

abundance: -
j_gene: TRBJ2-2
d_gene: TRBD2
v_gene: TRBV24-1
CDR3aa: CATSDFSSGRSGELFF
CDR3nt: TGTGCCACCAGTGATTTCTCTAGCGGGAGGTCCGGGGAGCTGTTTTTT

abundance: -
j_gene: TRBJ2-1
d_gene: TRBD2
v_gene: TRBV6-2/TRBV6-3
CDR3aa: CASSPGLAGHQRSSYNEQFF
CDR3nt: TGTGCCAGCAGCCCCGGACTAGCGGGACACCAAAGAAGCTCCTACAATGAGCAGTTCTTC

abundance: -
j_gene: TRBJ2-1
d_gene: TRBD2
v_gene: TRBV11-3
CDR3aa: CASSLDGHLAGGVNEQFF
CDR3nt: TGTGCCAGCAGCTTAGACGGACACCTAGCGGGTGGCGTGAATGAGCAGTTCTTC

abundance: -
j_gene: TRBJ2-1
d_gene: TRBD2
v_gene: TRBV18
CDR3aa: CASSQLSGRANNEQFF
CDR3nt: TGTGCCAGCTCGCAGCTGAGCGGGAGGGCCAACAATGAGCAGTTCTTC

abundance: -
j_gene: TRBJ2-4
d_gene: -
v_gene: TRBV24-1
CDR3aa: CATSDPGLSAKNIQYF
CDR3nt: TGTGCCACCAGCGATCCAGGGTTAAGCGCCAAAAACATTCAGTACTTC

abundance: once
j_gene: TRBJ2-2
d_gene: -
v_gene: TRBV5-1
CDR3aa: CASSLARQANTGELFF
CDR3nt: TGCGCCAGCAGCTTGGCTCGGCAGGCGAACACCGGGGAGCTGTTTTTT

abundance: once
j_gene: TRBJ1-4
d_gene: TRBD1
v_gene: TRBV4-2
CDR3aa: CASSQQGTDVMKTVFF
CDR3nt: TGTGCCAGCAGCCAACAAGGGACAGATGTAATGAAAACGGTGTTTTTT

abundance: -
j_gene: TRBJ2-7
d_gene: -
v_gene: TRBV4-3
CDR3aa: CASSQDFPTARGEQYF
CDR3nt: TGCGCCAGCAGCCAAGACTTCCCGACCGCCCGGGGGGAGCAGTACTTC